This is a list of T cell receptor beta chains from one sample in a study of cytomegalovirus exposure and HLA in healthy donors. Here immunoSEQ multiplex PCR was the method, and the copy in TCRdb shows in-frame clones only, minus some. The sample lists around 190,000 clones, about 79% occurring once. Sequencing was performed on PBMCs. These receptors originate from a girl aged 2 to 10 in good health and CMV-seropositive. Each CDR3 is given with its conserved first and last residue. The D gene is left open where the match is weak. Part of the rows lack a size; the others show once, few, many or a class for expanded clones.

size	V	J	D	length	DNA	CDR3
NA	TRBV11-3	TRBJ2-7	TRBD1	14	TGTGCCAGCAGCCCCAGGACAGGGCCCTACGAGCAGTACTTC	CASSPRTGPYEQYF
few	TRBV2	TRBJ2-3	TRBD2	14	TGTGCCAGCACCACGACTAGCGGGAGGGATACGCAGTATTTT	CASTTTSGRDTQYF
NA	TRBV27	TRBJ2-3	NA	13	TGTGCCAGCCGCACGCAGGGTCCAGATACGCAGTATTTT	CASRTQGPDTQYF
NA	TRBV5-1	TRBJ1-2	NA	13	TGCGCCAGCAGCTTGGAAGGGGGCTATGGCTACACCTTC	CASSLEGGYGYTF
NA	TRBV28	TRBJ1-2	NA	14	TGTGCCAGCAGCCTGACAGGTTTTAACTATGGCTACACCTTC	CASSLTGFNYGYTF
NA	TRBV6-5	TRBJ2-3	NA	14	TGTGCCAGCAGTGAACAAACCAGGGGAGATACGCAGTATTTT	CASSEQTRGDTQYF
NA	TRBV11-2	TRBJ1-2	NA	15	TGTGCCAGCAGCTCCCCCGGACAGAACCCCTATGGCTACACCTTC	CASSSPGQNPYGYTF
NA	TRBV2	TRBJ1-5	NA	16	TGTGCCAGCACGCTCGAGGGATTTCAGCGAAATCAGCCCCAGCATTTT	CASTLEGFQRNQPQHF
NA	TRBV21-1	TRBJ2-3	NA	21	TGTGCCAGCAGCAAAAGGGGTCCGGCTAGCGGGAGGGCCTCGGGCACAGATACGCAGTATTTT	CASSKRGPASGRASGTDTQYF
few	TRBV2	TRBJ1-4	TRBD1	14	TGTGCCAGCATTAGCGGACAGGGTAATGAAAAACTGTTTTTT	CASISGQGNEKLFF
NA	TRBV6-4	TRBJ1-1	NA	11	TGTGCTCAGGCAGGGAACACTGAAGCTTTCTTT	CAQAGNTEAFF
NA	TRBV6-5	TRBJ1-2	NA	13	TGTGCCAGCAGTGAAGCGCAGGGTCGCGGCTACACCTTC	CASSEAQGRGYTF
NA	TRBV5-1	TRBJ2-7	NA	14	TGCGCCAGCAGTTTAGCGGAAGGGCCCTACGAGCAGTACTTC	CASSLAEGPYEQYF
NA	TRBV9	TRBJ1-2	NA	15	TGTGCCAGCAGCGTAGCGATTGGACAGATCTATGGCTACACCTTC	CASSVAIGQIYGYTF
NA	TRBV14	TRBJ2-1	TRBD2	20	TGTGCCAGCAGCCAAGCAAAGCGGGGGGGCCTTTTTTATCCCTACAATGAGCAGTTCTTC	CASSQAKRGGLFYPYNEQFF
NA	TRBV4-1	TRBJ2-1	TRBD2	15	TGCGCCAGCAGCCAAGGACTAGCGGGGGCCAATGAGCAGTTCTTC	CASSQGLAGANEQFF
NA	TRBV7-2	TRBJ2-7	NA	11	TGTGCCAGCAGCTCGGCCTACGAGCAGTACTTC	CASSSAYEQYF
NA	TRBV9	TRBJ2-1	TRBD2	15	TGTGCCAGCAGCTTGGGACTAGCGGGGGACAATGAGCAGTTCTTC	CASSLGLAGDNEQFF
NA	TRBV5-1	TRBJ1-1	TRBD1	14	TGCGCCAGCAGCTTGGTCGGACAGGGGTTAGGAGCTTTCTTT	CASSLVGQGLGAFF
NA	TRBV6-1	TRBJ1-1	NA	13	TGTGCCAGCAGTGGCAGGGGACGGACTGAAGCTTTCTTT	CASSGRGRTEAFF